A single sample is the source of the 24 T cell receptor beta chains below, sequenced in a study of shared clonotypes between healthy human individuals. Clones were read by immunoSEQ multiplex PCR, and TCRdb kept only the in-frame ones, dropping some. The sample contains about 1.5 million clones, 98% of which appear only once. The sequenced material came from naive CD4+ T cells sorted from blood. The subset here: CD45RA+ positively selected. The receptor source for this set is a man under 40 in good health.

This rearrangement joins TRBV28 to TRBJ1-4, with D maybe TRBD1 (5 bases). The CDR3 spans 15 residues. Trimming removed 5 bases at V and 7 bases at J, with 17 bases between. The V gene's germline CDR1 is MDHEN and CDR2 SYDVKM. The CDR3 DNA is TGTGCCAGCAGTGGGATCTTGGGAGGGGTTGAAAAACTGTTTTTT. This codes for CASSGILGGVEKLFF.

The chain has TRBV28 and TRBJ2-1, with a weak D call TRBD2 (5 bases). The CDR3 spans 15 residues. In germline, CDR1 is MDHEN, CDR2 SYDVKM. V was trimmed by 2 bases and J by 6 bases, leaving 14 bases between them. CDR3 sequence: CASSLRLTDSNEQFF. Here the CDR3 DNA reads TGTGCCAGCAGTTTAAGGTTGACGGACTCCAATGAGCAGTTCTTC.

For this clone: This specimen includes other DNA sequences encoding the same CDR3. This CDR3 reads CSVQGAGGYTF. CDR3 nucleotides: TGCAGCGTACAGGGGGCGGGCGGCTACACCTTC. The gene calls are TRBV29-1 and TRBJ1-2; TRBD1 aligns across 9 bases. Germline V gene sequence: CDR1 SQVTM, CDR2 ANQGSEA. The length of the CDR3 is 11 residues. V lost 6 bases, J lost 8 bases, and 4 bases stayed unmatched. The whole variable domain, remainder taken from reference TRBV29-1 and TRBJ1-2, is SAVISQKPSRDICQRGTSLTIQCQVDSQVTMMFWYRQQPGQSLTLIATANQGSEATYESGFVIDKFPISRPNLTFSTLTVSNMSPEDSSIYLCSVQGAGGYTFGSGTRLTVV.

V and J are TRBV20-1 and TRBJ1-1; D may be TRBD1 (5 bases). Germline CDR1 is DFQATT and CDR2 is SNEGSKA (reference sequence). The CDR3 spans 11 residues. The CDR3 sequence is CSQGRLAEAFF. DNA of the CDR3: TGCAGCCAGGGCAGGCTGGCTGAAGCTTTCTTT.

V and J are TRBV29-1 and TRBJ2-5, with D tentatively TRBD1 (8 bases). The CDR3 is 14 residues long. Germline CDR1 SQVTM, CDR2 ANQGSEA. Trimming left V 6 bases short and J 4 bases short, with 18 bases between. The CDR3 loop is CSVFRQGRGETQYF. CDR3 bases: TGCAGCGTCTTCAGACAGGGGAGGGGAGAGACCCAGTACTTC.

DNA of the CDR3: TGTGCCAGCAGCGCCGGACTAGCGGGAGTGAGGTACAATGAGCAGTTCTTC. It yields the protein CASSAGLAGVRYNEQFF. The chain joins TRBV5-4 to TRBJ2-1; 13 positions match TRBD2. Looked up from germline, CDR1 is SGHNT and CDR2 is YYREEE (reference sequence). This CDR3 region has 17 residues. V lost 4 bases, J lost 4 bases, and 8 bases stayed unmatched. Full variable domain (rest looked up from reference TRBV5-4 and TRBJ2-1): ETGVTQSPTHLIKTRGQQVTLRCSSQSGHNTVSWYQQALGQGPQFIFQYYREEENGRGNFPPRFSGLQFPNYSSELNVNALELDDSALYLCASSAGLAGVRYNEQFFGPGTRLTVL.

In its sample, this clone was seen once. This chain joins TRBV5-6 and TRBJ2-7; 9 positions match TRBD1. Germline V lookup: CDR1 SGHDT, CDR2 YYEEEE. The length of the CDR3 is 14 residues. V was clipped by 4 bases and J by 4 bases; unmatched bases: 6. In nucleotides, the CDR3 is TGTGCCAGCAGCCTCCCGGGGACAGGGTACGAGCAGTACTTC. Its protein is CASSLPGTGYEQYF.

V is TRBV7-9 and J is TRBJ2-5; TRBD2 agrees at 7 bases. Germline values: CDR1 SEHNR, CDR2 FQNEAQ (reference sequence). The length of the CDR3 is 15 residues. The V segment lost 5 bases and the J segment 4 bases; nucleotides outside the gene matches: 10. The CDR3 here is CASSQLGLVRETQYF. Here the CDR3 DNA reads TGTGCCAGCAGCCAGCTTGGACTAGTAAGAGAGACCCAGTACTTC. The whole variable domain, filled in from reference TRBV7-9 and TRBJ2-5, reads DTGVSQNPRHKITKRGQNVTFRCDPISEHNRLYWYRQTLGQGPEFLTYFQNEAQLEKSRLLSDRFSAERPKGSFSTLEIQRTEQGDSAMYLCASSQLGLVRETQYFGPGTRLLVL.

The CDR3 nucleotides are TGTGCCAGTAGTGCAGGGCGGGGATTCACAGATACGCAGTATTTT. Translation gives CASSAGRGFTDTQYF. This chain connects TRBV19 to TRBJ2-3, with D perhaps matching TRBD2 (6 bases). Germline CDR1 LNHDA, CDR2 SQIVND (reference sequence). CDR3 length: 15 residues. V shed 5 bases and J shed 2 bases, with 14 bases lying between them.

This clone was seen just once. The rearrangement links TRBV28 to TRBJ1-1; no definite D call. The V end lost 4 bases, the J end lost 4 bases, and 7 bases lay between the germline ends. This CDR3 has 12 amino acids. CDR1 and CDR2 from the germline V gene are MDHEN and SYDVKM. In DNA form, the CDR3 reads TGTGCCAGCAGTTACGGGGTCACTGAAGCTTTCTTT. This sequence encodes CASSYGVTEAFF.

This chain uses TRBV4-2 with TRBJ1-5; D perhaps matches TRBD1 (6 bases). The CDR3 has 18 residues. Germline-derived CDR1 and CDR2 are LGHNA and YNFKEQ. The V end was cut by 1 base, the J end by 0 bases, with 16 bases between. CDR3 residues: CASSQGGPGANSNQPQHF. CDR3 nucleotides: TGTGCCAGCAGCCAAGGTGGTCCGGGGGCAAATAGCAATCAGCCCCAGCATTTT.

This chain connects TRBV19 to TRBJ2-3; 8 nucleotides align to TRBD1. Trimming at V came to 4 bases and at J to 2 bases, leaving 5 bases not matched to a gene. Germline CDR1 and CDR2: LNHDA and SQIVND (reference sequence). This CDR3 spans 15 amino acids. The CDR3 DNA sequence: TGTGCCAGTAGTACCCGGACAGGGACCACAGATACGCAGTATTTT. It is translated as CASSTRTGTTDTQYF. Full variable domain (rest looked up from reference TRBV19 and TRBJ2-3): DGGITQSPKYLFRKEGQNVTLSCEQNLNHDAMYWYRQDPGQGLRLIYYSQIVNDFQKGDIAEGYSVSREKKESFPLTVTSAQKNPTAFYLCASSTRTGTTDTQYFGPGTRLTVL.

The chain recombines TRBV11-2 with TRBJ2-7; D perhaps matches TRBD1 (5 bases). CDR3 length equals 13 residues. The V and J ends lost 3 bases and 5 bases respectively, with 11 bases between them. Germline values: CDR1 SGHAT, CDR2 FQNNGV. CDR3 DNA sequence: TGTGCCAGCAGCTTGGGGCGCCTTAACGAGCAGTACTTC. Amino acids: CASSLGRLNEQYF.

V and J are TRBV18 and TRBJ2-1; TRBD2 matches 7 bases. The CDR3 covers 18 residues. J was trimmed by 10 bases and V by 3 bases; bases with no gene match: 21. Germline V gives CDR1 KGHSH, CDR2 LQKENI. CDR3: CASSPLPTSEQNPQEQFF. The CDR3 DNA is TGTGCCAGCTCACCTTTGCCTACTAGCGAGCAGAATCCTCAGGAGCAGTTCTTC. Full variable domain (outside the CDR3, taken from reference TRBV18 and TRBJ2-1): NAGVMQNPRHLVRRRGQEARLRCSPMKGHSHVYWYRQLPEEGLKFMVYLQKENIIDESGMPKERFSAEFPKEGPSILRIQQVVRGDSAAYFCASSPLPTSEQNPQEQFFGPGTRLTVL.

The chain is built from TRBV6-6 and TRBJ2-2, with TRBD2 matching 7 bases. Per the germline V gene, CDR1 is MNHNY and CDR2 is SVGAGI (reference sequence). The V and J ends lost 6 bases and 8 bases, in that order; junction bases with no gene match: 9. The CDR3 is 14 residues long. The CDR3 here is CASRGGRESGELFF. The CDR3 bases are TGTGCCAGCAGGGGAGGGCGGGAGTCGGGGGAGCTGTTTTTT.

Regarding this clone: Other nucleotide sequences in the sample specify the same CDR3. This chain uses TRBV9 with TRBJ2-7; the match to TRBD2 covers 11 bases. Trimming cost V 4 bases and J 4 bases; bases outside gene matches: 4. The CDR3 is made up of 14 amino acids. Germline loops: CDR1 SGDLS, CDR2 YYNGEE. The CDR3 loop reads CASSLGTSGYEQYF. CDR3 sequence (DNA): TGTGCCAGCAGCCTTGGGACTAGCGGATACGAGCAGTACTTC.

V is TRBV5-1 and J is TRBJ1-5; D is perhaps TRBD1 (5 bases). CDR1 is SGHRS, CDR2 YFSETQ, per germline. This CDR3 region has 15 residues. V was trimmed by 1 base and J by 2 bases, leaving 10 bases between them. The CDR3 DNA is TGCGCCAGCAGCTTGCGGGGGTTGGGCAATCAGCCCCAGCATTTT. It yields the protein CASSLRGLGNQPQHF.

The V call is TRBV14, the J call TRBJ2-1; 8 bases agree with TRBD2. Germline CDR1 is SGHDN and CDR2 is FVKESK. V lost 1 base and J lost 3; bases outside the gene matches: 8. The CDR3 spans 17 residues. CDR3 DNA: TGTGCCAGCAGCCAAGGGGTCGGGAGGGTAGTCTACAATGAGCAGTTCTTC. Translating it yields CASSQGVGRVVYNEQFF.

Concerning this clone: The same CDR3 also results from other DNA sequences found in this sample. This chain connects TRBV11-2 to TRBJ2-7; D gene unclear. The CDR3 consists of 12 residues. Germline lookup yields CDR1 SGHAT and CDR2 FQNNGV. V was pared by 3 bases and J by 2 bases, with 5 bases between. CDR3 sequence: CASSLATYEQYF. The DNA of the CDR3 is TGTGCCAGCAGCTTGGCTACCTACGAGCAGTACTTC.

The CDR3 DNA sequence: TGCGCCAGCAGTGAGTCTAGCGGTCACTACAATGAGCAGTTCTTC. It translates to CASSESSGHYNEQFF. The chain is built from TRBV10-2 and TRBJ2-1, with D perhaps TRBD2 (6 bases). This CDR3 has 15 residues. Germline V CDR1 and CDR2: WSHSY, SAAADI. The V end lost 0 bases, the J end lost 3 bases, and 9 bases lay between the germline ends.

This rearrangement joins TRBV4-1 to TRBJ2-7; perhaps TRBD2 as D (6 bases). Germline CDR1 MGHRA, CDR2 YSYEKL. V was shortened by 0 bases and J by 2 bases, with 8 bases between the two germline ends. The CDR3 spans 14 residues. This CDR3 is CASSQEGGPYEQYF. DNA for the CDR3: TGCGCCAGCAGCCAAGAGGGGGGTCCCTACGAGCAGTACTTC.

The CDR3: CASSGREGRYNEQFF. DNA for the CDR3: TGTGCCAGCAGTGGGCGGGAGGGCCGGTACAATGAGCAGTTCTTC. This chain joins TRBV2 and TRBJ2-1; 9 positions match TRBD2. Germline V gives CDR1 SNHLY, CDR2 FYNNEI. This CDR3 has 15 residues. Unmatched junction bases numbered 5, after V lost 4 bases and J lost 4 bases.

The V and J genes are TRBV5-5 and TRBJ2-1; TRBD1 or TRBD2 may be the D gene (5 bases each). V lost 0 bases to trimming and J lost 1 base, with 8 bases between them. This CDR3 contains 15 residues. From germline, CDR1 is SGHKS and CDR2 YYEKEE (reference sequence). The CDR3 spells CASSLGDVSYNEQFF. The CDR3 DNA is TGTGCCAGCAGCTTGGGGGACGTTTCCTACAATGAGCAGTTCTTC. Full variable domain (remainder filled in from reference TRBV5-5 and TRBJ2-1): DAGVTQSPTHLIKTRGQQVTLRCSPISGHKSVSWYQQVLGQGPQFIFQYYEKEERGRGNFPDRFSARQFPNYSSELNVNALLLGDSALYLCASSLGDVSYNEQFFGPGTRLTVL.

This chain joins TRBV7-2 and TRBJ2-3; D is unclear. Germline CDR1 and CDR2: SGHTA and FQGNSA. The CDR3 loop spans 13 amino acids. V shed 5 bases and J shed 4 bases, with 10 bases lying between them. CDR3 nucleotides: TGTGCCAGCAGCCCTAGGGATGCAGATACGCAGTATTTT. Translated, it gives CASSPRDADTQYF.